This TCR beta chain was sequenced for a study of T cell changes during pregnancy in multiple sclerosis. CDR3 length: 17 residues. The V end lost 1 base, the J end lost 6 bases, and 22 bases lay between the germline ends. Germline assignment: CDR1 LGHNA and CDR2 YSLEER. Using immunoSEQ multiplex PCR, the repertoire was profiled, and TCRdb retains in-frame clones only, with some absent. The data hold 40,000 to 55,000 clones, with around 93% observed a single time. Sequencing was performed on CD8+ T cells from peripheral blood mononuclear cells, taken in the second trimester of pregnancy. The chain is built from TRBV4-3 and TRBJ2-7, with D possibly TRBD1 on 5 matching bases. The sequence was obtained from a female donor with multiple sclerosis, enrolled in a pregnancy study. The CDR3 DNA sequence: TGCGCCAGCAGCCAAGCTAAATTAGGGCAAAGGGGCAGCGAGCAGTACTTC. Its protein product is CASSQAKLGQRGSEQYF.